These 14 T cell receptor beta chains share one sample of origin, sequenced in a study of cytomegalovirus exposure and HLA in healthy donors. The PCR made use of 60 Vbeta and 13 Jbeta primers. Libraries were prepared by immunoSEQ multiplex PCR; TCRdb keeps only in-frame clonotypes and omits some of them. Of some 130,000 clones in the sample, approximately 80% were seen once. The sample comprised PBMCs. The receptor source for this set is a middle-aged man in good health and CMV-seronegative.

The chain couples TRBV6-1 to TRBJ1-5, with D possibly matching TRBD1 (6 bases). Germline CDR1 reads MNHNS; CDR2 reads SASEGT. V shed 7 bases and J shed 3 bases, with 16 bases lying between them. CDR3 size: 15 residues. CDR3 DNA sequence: TGTGCCAGCATCCCAGGACAGACTTACAATCAGCCCCAGCATTTT. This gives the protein CASIPGQTYNQPQHF.

As DNA, the CDR3 is TGTGCCCGAAAAGATTTAGCTAACTATGGCTACACCTTC. It is translated as CARKDLANYGYTF. J is TRBJ1-2 and V is TRBV30; D not certain. CDR1 and CDR2 (germline): GTSNPN, SVGIG (reference sequence). The CDR3 contains 13 residues. The V end was cut by 8 bases, the J end by 0 bases, with 13 bases between. The whole variable domain, remainder taken from reference TRBV30 and TRBJ1-2, is SQTIHQWPATLVQPVGSPLSLECTVEGTSNPNLYWYRQAAGRGLQLLFYSVGIGQISSEVPQNLSASRPQDRQFILSSKKLLLSDSGFYLCARKDLANYGYTFGSGTRLTVV.

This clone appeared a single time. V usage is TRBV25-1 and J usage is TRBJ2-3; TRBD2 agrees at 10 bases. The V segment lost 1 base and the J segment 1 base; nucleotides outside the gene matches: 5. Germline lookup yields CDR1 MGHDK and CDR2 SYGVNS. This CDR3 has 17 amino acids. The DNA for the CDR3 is TGTGCCAGCAGTGAATCGCCCCTAGCGGGGGGCACAGATACGCAGTATTTT. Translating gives CASSESPLAGGTDTQYF.

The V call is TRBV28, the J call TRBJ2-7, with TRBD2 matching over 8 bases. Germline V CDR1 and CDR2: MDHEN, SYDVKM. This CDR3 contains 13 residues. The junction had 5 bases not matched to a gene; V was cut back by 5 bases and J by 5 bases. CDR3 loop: CASSEGTRNEQYF. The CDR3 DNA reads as TGTGCCAGCAGTGAAGGGACTAGGAACGAGCAGTACTTC.

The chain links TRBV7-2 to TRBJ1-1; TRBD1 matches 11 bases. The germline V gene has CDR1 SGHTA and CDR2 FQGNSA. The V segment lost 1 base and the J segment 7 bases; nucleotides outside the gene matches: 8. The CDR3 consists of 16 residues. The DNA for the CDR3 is TGTGCCAGCAGCTTAGGAGGGGGGACAGGGGGTAATGAAGCTTTCTTT. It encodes CASSLGGGTGGNEAFF.

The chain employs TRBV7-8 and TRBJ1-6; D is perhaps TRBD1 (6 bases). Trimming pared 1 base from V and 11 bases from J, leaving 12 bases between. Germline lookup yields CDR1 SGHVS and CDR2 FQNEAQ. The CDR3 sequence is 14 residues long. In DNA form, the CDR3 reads TGTGCCAGCAGCTTAGATTGGGAGGGGGCACCCCTCCACTTT. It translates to CASSLDWEGAPLHF. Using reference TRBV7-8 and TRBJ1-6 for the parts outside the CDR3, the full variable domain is GAGVSQSPRYKVAKRGQDVALRCDPISGHVSLFWYQQALGQGPEFLTYFQNEAQLDKSGLPSDRFFAERPEGSVSTLKIQRTQQEDSAVYLCASSLDWEGAPLHFGNGTRLTVT.

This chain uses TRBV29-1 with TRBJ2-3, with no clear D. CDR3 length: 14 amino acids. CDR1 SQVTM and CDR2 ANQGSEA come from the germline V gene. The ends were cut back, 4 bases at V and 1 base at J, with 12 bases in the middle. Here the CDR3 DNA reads TGCAGCGTTGTTGGGCCAGCCGGCACAGATACGCAGTATTTT. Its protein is CSVVGPAGTDTQYF.

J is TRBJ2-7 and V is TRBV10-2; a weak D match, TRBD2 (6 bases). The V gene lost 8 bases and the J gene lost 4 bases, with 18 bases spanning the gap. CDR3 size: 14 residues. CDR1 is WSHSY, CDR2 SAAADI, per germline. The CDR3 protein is CASAHPGEIYEQYF. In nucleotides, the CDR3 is TGCGCCAGCGCCCACCCGGGGGAGATTTACGAGCAGTACTTC.

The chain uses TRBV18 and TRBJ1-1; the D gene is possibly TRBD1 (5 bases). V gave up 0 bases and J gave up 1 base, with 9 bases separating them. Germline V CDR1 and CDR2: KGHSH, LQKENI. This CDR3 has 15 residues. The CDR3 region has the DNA TGTGCCAGCTCACCACCGGCGGGGACGAACACTGAAGCTTTCTTT. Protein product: CASSPPAGTNTEAFF.

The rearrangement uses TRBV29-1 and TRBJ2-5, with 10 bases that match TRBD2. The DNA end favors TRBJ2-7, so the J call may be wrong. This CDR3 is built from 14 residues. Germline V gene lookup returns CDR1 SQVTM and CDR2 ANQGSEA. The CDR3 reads CSVARTSGAYEQYF. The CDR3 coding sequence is TGCAGCGTCGCCCGGACTAGCGGAGCCTACGAGCAGTACTTC.

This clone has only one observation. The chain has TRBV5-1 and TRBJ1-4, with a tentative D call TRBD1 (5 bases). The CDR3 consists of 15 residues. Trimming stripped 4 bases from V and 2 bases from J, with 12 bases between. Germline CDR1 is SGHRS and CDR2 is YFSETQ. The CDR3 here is CASSPGLSTNEKLFF. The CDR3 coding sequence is TGCGCCAGCAGCCCGGGACTCTCGACTAATGAAAAACTGTTTTTT.

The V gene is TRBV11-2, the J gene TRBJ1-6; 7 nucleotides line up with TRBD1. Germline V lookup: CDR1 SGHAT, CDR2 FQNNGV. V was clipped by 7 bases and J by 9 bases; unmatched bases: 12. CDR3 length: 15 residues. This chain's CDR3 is CASKKNRGRSSPLHF. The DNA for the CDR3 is TGTGCCAGCAAGAAGAACAGGGGTAGAAGTTCACCCCTCCACTTT.

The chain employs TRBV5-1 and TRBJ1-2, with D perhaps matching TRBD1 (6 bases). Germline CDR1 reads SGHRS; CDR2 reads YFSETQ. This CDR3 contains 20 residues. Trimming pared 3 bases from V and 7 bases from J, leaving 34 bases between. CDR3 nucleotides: TGCGCCAGCAGCTCGCCCTACGTGCCCACATCAGGGGAGTTAGGTGGTGGCTACACCTTC. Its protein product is CASSSPYVPTSGELGGGYTF.

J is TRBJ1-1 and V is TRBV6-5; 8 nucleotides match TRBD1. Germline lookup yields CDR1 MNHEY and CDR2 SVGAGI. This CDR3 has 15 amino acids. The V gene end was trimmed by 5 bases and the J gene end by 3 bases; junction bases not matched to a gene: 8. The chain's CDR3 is CASSGTGHQDTEAFF. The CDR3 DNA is TGTGCCAGCAGTGGGACAGGTCATCAGGACACTGAAGCTTTCTTT.